These T cell receptor beta chains were read from a single sample in a study of blood T cells in healthy people across ages. Via MiXCR, TCRdb re-called the 5' RACE reads, giving one row per CDR3 protein. This sample has roughly 1.5 million distinct CDR3 sequences, with 35% to 45% found just once. Source material: blood. Source of these receptors: a woman younger than 30 in good health. Both conserved end residues are part of each CDR3. A D gene is named only where the DNA matches it firmly. Clone size appears in some rows only: once, few, many, or a class for an expanded clone.

J gene: TRBJ2-1
V gene: TRBV7-2
clone size: -
D gene: TRBD2
CDR3 DNA: TGTGCCAGCAGCGCTAGCGGGGGCCCCCGTGAGCAGTTCTTC
CDR3 protein: CASSASGGPREQFF

J gene: TRBJ1-1
V gene: TRBV29-1
clone size: few
D gene: -
CDR3 DNA: TGCAGCGTTGAAGAAAGAGGGTTGAACACTGAAGCTTTCTTT
CDR3 protein: CSVEERGLNTEAFF

J gene: TRBJ1-2
V gene: TRBV2
clone size: -
D gene: -
CDR3 DNA: TGTGCCAGCAGTTATTATAGGCATGGCTACACCTTC
CDR3 protein: CASSYYRHGYTF

J gene: TRBJ1-4
V gene: TRBV20-1
clone size: -
D gene: -
CDR3 DNA: TGCAGTGCTAGGCTTCCCCCCCCATATCTTAATGAAAAACTGTTTTTT
CDR3 protein: CSARLPPPYLNEKLFF

J gene: TRBJ2-3
V gene: TRBV5-1
clone size: few
D gene: -
CDR3 DNA: TGCGCCAGCAGCGCAGCCTCTTCCGGGAATTACGCGTATTTT
CDR3 protein: CASSAASSGNYAYF

J gene: TRBJ2-3
V gene: TRBV13
clone size: -
D gene: TRBD2
CDR3 DNA: TGTGCCAGCAGCTCCAGCCCGGGGGGACTCACAGATACGCAGTATTTT
CDR3 protein: CASSSSPGGLTDTQYF

J gene: TRBJ1-2
V gene: TRBV7-9
clone size: -
D gene: -
CDR3 DNA: TGTGCCAGCAGCTCCCAGAACTATTGGGGCCACACCTTC
CDR3 protein: CASSSQNYWGHTF

J gene: TRBJ2-1
V gene: TRBV6-2/TRBV6-3
clone size: -
D gene: TRBD1
CDR3 DNA: TGTGCCAGCAGGCACCACAGGGGTGGAATAGAGCAGTTCTTC
CDR3 protein: CASRHHRGGIEQFF

J gene: TRBJ2-5
V gene: TRBV9
clone size: -
D gene: -
CDR3 DNA: TGTGCCAGCAGTGCGGGGGCCGGCAATGAGCAGTACTTC
CDR3 protein: CASSAGAGNEQYF

J gene: TRBJ1-2
V gene: TRBV4-1
clone size: many
D gene: -
CDR3 DNA: TGCGCCAGCAGCCAAGCAGGGGACCTCTATGGCTACACCTTC
CDR3 protein: CASSQAGDLYGYTF

J gene: TRBJ1-2
V gene: TRBV4-1
clone size: few
D gene: TRBD1
CDR3 DNA: TGCGCCAGCAGCCAGGGGACAGGGCTGAGAGGCTACACCTTC
CDR3 protein: CASSQGTGLRGYTF

J gene: TRBJ1-2
V gene: TRBV6-2/TRBV6-3
clone size: few
D gene: -
CDR3 DNA: TGTGCCAGCACAACGTCCCTTAACTATGGCTACACCTTC
CDR3 protein: CASTTSLNYGYTF

J gene: TRBJ1-4
V gene: TRBV5-6
clone size: -
D gene: -
CDR3 DNA: TGTGCCAGCAGCTTGGCGCCTACTACGGCGGATATGAGCAAACTGTTTTTT
CDR3 protein: CASSLAPTTADMSKLFF

J gene: TRBJ1-4
V gene: TRBV20-1
clone size: few
D gene: -
CDR3 DNA: TGCAGTGCTAGAGGACAGGAAAGGGGTATCAATGAAAAACTGTTTTTT
CDR3 protein: CSARGQERGINEKLFF

J gene: TRBJ2-3
V gene: TRBV5-1
clone size: -
D gene: TRBD2
CDR3 DNA: TGCGCCAGCAGCCCGACTAGCAGCCCTAGCACAGATACGCAGTATTTT
CDR3 protein: CASSPTSSPSTDTQYF

J gene: TRBJ2-5
V gene: TRBV20-1
clone size: -
D gene: -
CDR3 DNA: TGCAGTGCTCCGGGGCGCCTGCAAGAGACCCAGTACTTC
CDR3 protein: CSAPGRLQETQYF

J gene: TRBJ1-6
V gene: TRBV10-3
clone size: -
D gene: TRBD1
CDR3 DNA: TGTGCCATCAGTGAAGGACAGGGAGATAATTCACCCCTCCACTTT
CDR3 protein: CAISEGQGDNSPLHF

J gene: TRBJ1-5
V gene: TRBV7-4
clone size: -
D gene: TRBD1
CDR3 DNA: TGTGCCAGCAGCTTAGTAACAGGGGACGGGTCAAGGCAGCCCCAGCATTTT
CDR3 protein: CASSLVTGDGSRQPQHF

J gene: TRBJ2-3
V gene: TRBV7-2
clone size: few
D gene: -
CDR3 DNA: TGTGCCAGCAGCTTAGTAAGGGTTGATACGCAGTATTTT
CDR3 protein: CASSLVRVDTQYF

J gene: TRBJ1-2
V gene: TRBV6-5
clone size: many
D gene: TRBD1
CDR3 DNA: TGTGCCAGCAGTTTTGACAGGGGGCTTAGTGGCTACACCTTC
CDR3 protein: CASSFDRGLSGYTF

J gene: TRBJ2-6
V gene: TRBV10-3
clone size: -
D gene: -
CDR3 DNA: TGTGCCATCAGTGACCCCTCCTCTGGGGCCAACGTCCTGACTTTC
CDR3 protein: CAISDPSSGANVLTF

J gene: TRBJ1-2
V gene: TRBV4-2
clone size: -
D gene: -
CDR3 DNA: TGTGCCAGCAGCCAAGAAGCCCAGGGGTCTAACTATGGCTACACCTTC
CDR3 protein: CASSQEAQGSNYGYTF